This TCR beta chain is from a study of blood T cell repertoires in COVID-19. Overall study context: Acute and convalescent COVID-19 specimens originated in the United States, Italy and Spain. In each case, the material was cDNA or gDNA derived from T cells, B-cell-depleted T cells, or PBMCs.

This clone was counted a few times. The CDR3 has 15 residues. CDR1 SGDLS and CDR2 YYNGEE come from the germline V gene. V shed 1 base and J shed 0 bases, with 10 bases lying between them. The authors' processing: Reference gene primer amplification yielded estimated nucleated cell counts. The data were produced by immunoSEQ multiplex PCR, yet TCRdb's version contains in-frame clones alone and is incomplete. D and trimming were read from the DNA, whereas the V and J calls and clone size are those reported in that table. This sample has roughly 190,000 clones; roughly 80% occur once, and the top ten carry approximately 6.1%.

The sequence came from a woman in her 40s with acute or convalescent COVID-19. The sample consisted of peripheral blood. The chain carries TRBV9 and TRBJ1-2; D call uncertain. In nucleotides, the CDR3 is TGTGCCAGCAGCGTATCCTCTGTTTCTAACTATGGCTACACCTTC. Protein sequence: CASSVSSVSNYGYTF.